This T cell receptor (beta chain) was captured in a study of shared T cell receptors in the human thymus. Sequencing used immunoSEQ multiplex PCR; TCRdb keeps in-frame clones, though not all of them. The repertoire holds about 500,000 clones, with approximately 80% as singletons. The data also belong to a second study, concerning human thymus T cells. As that study records: Donors were healthy Finnish babies undergoing corrective operations for congenital heart defects. The thymus tissue came from resections taken during corrective heart surgery. It looked as if thymic and blood repertoires used V and J genes in a biased way. Unrelated individuals had highly overlapping thymic repertoires, as reported in related research.

Sequencing was performed on thymocytes. This clonotype originated in a boy in the first two years of life with a congenital heart defect.

The CDR3 is CASSLAGGTRYEQYF. Written as DNA, the CDR3 is TGTGCCAGCAGCTTGGCGGGGGGGACTCGCTACGAGCAGTACTTC. The chain has TRBV5-4 and TRBJ2-7; 8 positions agree with TRBD2. This CDR3 spans 15 amino acids. V was pared by 0 bases and J by 3 bases, with 5 bases of the junction left unmatched. Looked up from germline, CDR1 is SGHNT and CDR2 is YYREEE (reference sequence).